This TCR beta chain is drawn from a study of molecular identifiers for immune sequencing clone quantification. The CDR3 sequence is 16 residues long. The V and J ends lost 6 bases and 3 bases respectively, with 19 bases between them. Both previously described methods and listed TCR primers were employed to make bulk TCR libraries. MiXCR was run by TCRdb on the PCR reads, yielding one entry per CDR3 protein. The sample comprises about 35,000 distinct CDR3 sequences, 19% of which are singletons, and approximately 1% rests with the top ten. This clonotype was observed at least ten times. The source material was naive CD8+ T cells from blood, with Jurkat cell RNA spiked in. Noted subset: FACS-sorted CD8+CD4-CCR7+CD45RA+ naive T cells. This clonotype originated in a human donor in good health. Some libraries in this study had Jurkat cell RNA spiked in. The chain links TRBV12-3 or TRBV12-4 to TRBJ2-3; D is ambiguous. CDR3 sequence reads: CASSPTTPSSTDTQYF. The CDR3 region has the DNA TGTGCCAGCAGCCCTACCACCCCCAGTTCAACAGATACGCAGTATTTT.